This TCR beta chain derives from a study of cytomegalovirus exposure and HLA in healthy donors. About the study: A data release that came early held about 89 million unique TCRs from HLA-typed donors.

There were likely unrecorded immune exposures, though donors were nominally healthy when sampled. Both 60 Vbeta primers and 13 Jbeta primers went into the PCR. TCRdb's copy holds only in-frame clones and misses some; the assay was immunoSEQ multiplex PCR. The sample records roughly 100,000 clones, 70% to 90% being singletons. About this clone itself: What it binds is unknown.

Study observations and caveats: Diagnosis of cytomegalovirus status made by the classifier reportedly showed high specificity and sensitivity.

From germline, CDR1 is SGHRS and CDR2 YFSETQ. Trimming stripped 4 bases from V and 2 bases from J, with 3 bases between. The CDR3 extends over 11 amino acids. The source is a young woman in good health and CMV-seropositive. The chain uses TRBV5-1 and TRBJ2-5, with D unresolved. Specimen: PBMCs. The CDR3 coding sequence is TGCGCCAGCAGCGTACAAGAGACCCAGTACTTC. Translation: CASSVQETQYF.